This T cell receptor (beta chain) was recorded in a study of regulatory T cells in long-lasting Graves disease. Study context: By definition, persistent Graves' disease involved antithyroid drugs for over 5 years alongside positive TSH receptor antibodies. General observations from the study: Among samples with persistent disease, TRBV28, TRBJ1-2 and TRBJ2-5 were favored.

This clonotype was detected a few times. Its specificity is not known. The CDR3 runs 17 residues. V shed 10 bases and J 1 base; nucleotides not matched to a gene: 9. Germline CDR1 LGHDT, CDR2 YNNKEL (reference sequence). Time point meaning: persistent/refractory GD, antithyroid drugs over 5 years with positive TRAb. The TCR library was made from RNA that had been extracted from PBMCs in TRIzol. According to the study, TCR beta libraries were built with iRepertoire HTBI primers and CDR3-region Arm-PCR. TCRdb re-called the multiplex PCR reads through MiXCR, storing one row per CDR3 protein. The sample gives roughly 400,000 distinct CDR3 sequences, over 20% of which show up once; over 11% is in the top ten.

This chain joins TRBV3-1 and TRBJ2-2; TRBD2 matches at 13 bases. This receptor was obtained from a female donor with Graves disease. The sequencing here drew on peripheral blood mononuclear cells (PBMCs), taken when the disease was refractory, from a patient treated with antithyroid drugs. The CDR3 is CATGQGTSGVNTGELFF. For the CDR3, the DNA is TGTGCCACCGGACAGGGGACTAGCGGGGTGAACACCGGGGAGCTGTTTTTT.